Shown below are 20 T cell receptor beta chains from a single sample sequenced in a study of blood T cell repertoires in COVID-19. Measured with immunoSEQ multiplex PCR; TCRdb has only the in-frame clones, and not every one. Among approximately 270,000 clones listed, 70% to 90% were seen once. The specimen sequenced was PBMCs or T cells enriched from blood (not recorded which). Source of these receptors: a woman between 45 and 65 years old who had recovered from COVID-19.

The genes are TRBV6-5 and TRBJ2-1, with 7 nucleotides matching TRBD1. The V and J ends lost 9 bases and 5 bases, in that order; junction bases with no gene match: 7. CDR1 and CDR2 (germline): MNHEY, SVGAGI. The CDR3 extends over 13 amino acids. The CDR3 sequence: CASNSGGNNEQFF. Here the CDR3 DNA reads TGTGCCAGTAACTCAGGGGGAAACAATGAGCAGTTCTTC.

The chain carries TRBV5-1 and TRBJ1-4, with unresolved D. V was trimmed by 0 bases and J by 13 bases, leaving 13 bases between them. CDR1 and CDR2 (germline): SGHRS, YFSETQ. The CDR3 is made up of 13 amino acids. The chain's CDR3 is CASSLEGREGLFF. Written as DNA, the CDR3 is TGCGCCAGCAGCTTGGAAGGGAGGGAAGGACTGTTTTTT.

V is TRBV5-8 and J is TRBJ2-3; 10 bases fit TRBD1. Trimming removed 2 bases from V and 1 base from J; junction bases left unmatched: 7. The CDR3 totals 17 residues. Germline V CDR1 and CDR2: SGHTS, YDEGEE. The CDR3 protein is CASSLTGTGDRTDTQYF. The DNA for the CDR3 is TGTGCCAGCAGCTTAACCGGGACAGGGGATCGCACAGATACGCAGTATTTT.

V gene TRBV5-1 combines with J gene TRBJ1-3; no clear D gene. Germline loops: CDR1 SGHRS, CDR2 YFSETQ. This CDR3 is built from 14 residues. V was clipped by 4 bases and J by 0 bases, with 8 bases between them. CDR3 sequence reads: CASSLSDSGNTIYF. CDR3 DNA sequence: TGCGCCAGCAGCCTGTCAGACTCTGGAAACACCATATATTTT.

This chain links TRBV9 with TRBJ2-2, with TRBD2 matching 8 bases. Germline loops: CDR1 SGDLS, CDR2 YYNGEE. This CDR3 region has 16 residues. The trim removed 4 bases at V and 5 bases at J, leaving 10 bases unmatched. CDR3 sequence (DNA): TGTGCCAGCAGCCTCCGAGCGGGAGAACGGACCGGGGAGCTGTTTTTT. Its translation is CASSLRAGERTGELFF.

This clone was detected only a few times. The chain has TRBV3-1 (or the pseudogene TRBV3-2) and TRBJ1-5; D is undetermined. This CDR3 has 13 residues. CDR1 is LGHDT and CDR2 is YNNKEL in the germline V gene (reference sequence). V was trimmed by 4 bases and J by 3 bases, leaving 7 bases between them. The CDR3 reads CASSRELNQPQHF. DNA for the CDR3: TGTGCCAGCAGCCGGGAGCTCAATCAGCCCCAGCATTTT.

The rearrangement joins TRBV10-2 to TRBJ1-5, with D tentatively TRBD1 (5 bases). Trimming left V 3 bases short and J 6 bases short, with 15 bases between. Looked up from germline, CDR1 is WSHSY and CDR2 is SAAADI. There are 15 residues in the CDR3. The CDR3 region is CASSDSPGSGQPQHF. The CDR3 DNA follows: TGCGCCAGCAGTGATAGTCCAGGGTCGGGTCAGCCCCAGCATTTT.

J is TRBJ2-7 and V is TRBV5-4, with D maybe TRBD2 (5 bases). V was cut by 4 bases and J by 0 bases, with 17 bases left in between. Germline V CDR1 and CDR2: SGHNT, YYREEE (reference sequence). CDR3 size: 16 residues. CDR3 sequence (DNA): TGTGCCAGCAGCCAGGACTTGACTACCCACTCCTACGAGCAGTACTTC. Encoded protein: CASSQDLTTHSYEQYF.

The chain is built from TRBV5-1 and TRBJ2-3; 9 bases match TRBD1. CDR3 length equals 15 residues. Germline CDR1 reads SGHRS; CDR2 reads YFSETQ. V lost 2 bases to trimming and J lost 1 base; unmatched junction nucleotides: 2. The CDR3 sequence: CASSFTGGGTDTQYF. The CDR3, as DNA: TGCGCCAGCAGCTTCACAGGGGGCGGCACAGATACGCAGTATTTT.

The chain links TRBV11-2 to TRBJ2-1; the D is unclear. Trimming left V 2 bases short and J 10 bases short, with 15 bases between. Germline V gives CDR1 SGHAT, CDR2 FQNNGV. The CDR3 has 14 residues. DNA of the CDR3: TGTGCCAGCAGCTTACCGAACTCCCCTCGAGAGCAGTTCTTC. Translating it yields CASSLPNSPREQFF.

J is TRBJ2-7 and V is TRBV18, with D perhaps TRBD2 (5 bases). The CDR3 sequence is 15 residues long. Looked up from germline, CDR1 is KGHSH and CDR2 is LQKENI. V lost 2 bases to trimming and J lost 0 bases, with 11 bases between them. CDR3: CASSPGPTSSYEQYF. The CDR3 DNA reads as TGTGCCAGCTCACCAGGGCCCACTAGCTCCTACGAGCAGTACTTC.

The chain has TRBV7-6 and TRBJ2-3; 13 nucleotides align to TRBD2. V gave up 5 bases and J gave up 0 bases; unmatched junction bases: 5. CDR3 length: 17 residues. Germline V gene sequence: CDR1 SGHVS, CDR2 FNYEAQ. The chain's CDR3 is CASSQGTSGISTDTQYF. CDR3 bases: TGTGCCAGCAGCCAAGGGACTAGCGGGATTAGCACAGATACGCAGTATTTT.

This sequence joins TRBV11-2 and TRBJ1-3; 7 bases agree with TRBD1. The V segment lost 3 bases and the J segment 2 bases; nucleotides outside the gene matches: 10. From germline, CDR1 is SGHAT and CDR2 FQNNGV. This CDR3 has 17 amino acids. The CDR3 nucleotides are TGTGCCAGCAGCTTTTCTCCCTTAAGGGGGCCTGGAAACACCATATATTTT. Translation gives CASSFSPLRGPGNTIYF.

CDR3 in amino acids: CASSPDRITYEQYF. Here the CDR3 DNA reads TGTGCCAGCAGCCCTGACAGGATTACCTACGAGCAGTACTTC. The V call is TRBV5-4, the J call TRBJ2-7; D is perhaps TRBD1 (6 bases). V was shortened by 4 bases and J by 2 bases, with 13 bases between the two germline ends. Germline CDR1 and CDR2: SGHNT and YYREEE (reference sequence). This CDR3 is 14 amino acids long.

The chain uses TRBV3-1 (or the pseudogene TRBV3-2) and TRBJ2-6; 7 bases align to TRBD1. The germline V gene has CDR1 LGHDT and CDR2 YNNKEL (reference sequence). This CDR3 is 17 amino acids long. The J segment lost 0 bases and the V segment lost 4 bases, leaving 6 bases of the junction unmatched. This chain's CDR3 is CASSPWTGPSGANVLTF. The CDR3 DNA reads TGTGCCAGCAGCCCTTGGACAGGCCCCTCTGGGGCCAACGTCCTGACTTTC.

The V gene is TRBV19, the J gene TRBJ1-5; 11 bases are shared with TRBD1. The junction had 7 bases not matched to a gene; V was cut back by 5 bases and J by 1 base. This CDR3 has 17 amino acids. Germline-derived CDR1 and CDR2 are LNHDA and SQIVND (reference sequence). The CDR3: CASSRGQGGASNQPQHF. The CDR3 coding sequence is TGTGCCAGTAGTCGGGGACAGGGGGGGGCCAGCAATCAGCCCCAGCATTTT.

A remark on this clone: The junction shows a germline mismatch at one end, possibly a read error. The CDR3 DNA is TGTGCCAGTAGCCAAGGGGTAGGGACGGGAGGATCCGTTTTC. Encoded protein: CASSQGVGTGGSVF. This chain connects TRBV3-1 (or the pseudogene TRBV3-2) to TRBJ2-7; 7 bases match TRBD2. Germline assignment: CDR1 LGHDT and CDR2 YNNKEL (reference sequence). This CDR3 region has 14 residues.

The chain joins TRBV11-2 to TRBJ1-6; 7 bases match TRBD1. Germline CDR1 is SGHAT and CDR2 is FQNNGV. Trimming took 4 bases from V and 11 from J; bases not matched to a gene: 8. This CDR3 is 14 amino acids long. Here the CDR3 reads CASSSRDSAAPLHF. The CDR3 coding sequence is TGTGCCAGCAGCTCCCGGGACAGTGCCGCACCCCTCCACTTT.

This chain connects TRBV12-3 or TRBV12-4 to TRBJ1-1; D is unresolved. The ends were cut back, 6 bases at V and 1 base at J, with 6 bases in the middle. The CDR3 loop spans 12 amino acids. In nucleotides, the CDR3 is TGTGCCAGCAGCGGTTCGAACACTGAAGCTTTCTTT. It specifies CASSGSNTEAFF.

The chain is built from TRBV28 and TRBJ2-5; TRBD1 matches 9 bases. This CDR3 comprises 15 residues. Germline CDR1 MDHEN, CDR2 SYDVKM. Trimming cost V 8 bases and J 3 bases; bases outside gene matches: 10. The CDR3 reads CASWGPGTGKETQYF. CDR3 in DNA: TGTGCCAGCTGGGGTCCCGGGACAGGGAAAGAGACCCAGTACTTC.